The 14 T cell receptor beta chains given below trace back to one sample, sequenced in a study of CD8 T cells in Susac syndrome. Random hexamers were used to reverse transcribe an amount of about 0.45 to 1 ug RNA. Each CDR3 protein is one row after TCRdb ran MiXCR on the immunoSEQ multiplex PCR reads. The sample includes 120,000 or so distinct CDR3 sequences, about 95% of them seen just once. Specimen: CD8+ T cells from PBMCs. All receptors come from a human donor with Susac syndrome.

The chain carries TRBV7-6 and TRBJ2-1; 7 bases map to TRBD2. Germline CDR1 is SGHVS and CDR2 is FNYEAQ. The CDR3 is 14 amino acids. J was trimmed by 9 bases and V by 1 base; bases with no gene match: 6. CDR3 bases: TGTGCCAGCAGCTTAGGGGGGGGTAGCGGTGAGCAGTTCTTC. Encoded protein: CASSLGGGSGEQFF.

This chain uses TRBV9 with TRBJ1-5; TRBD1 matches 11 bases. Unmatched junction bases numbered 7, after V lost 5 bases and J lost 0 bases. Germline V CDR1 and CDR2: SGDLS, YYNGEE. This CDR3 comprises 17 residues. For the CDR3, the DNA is TGTGCCAGCAGGGTGGACAGGGGGCAGGCTAGCAATCAGCCCCAGCATTTT. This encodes CASRVDRGQASNQPQHF. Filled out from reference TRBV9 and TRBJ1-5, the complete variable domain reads DSGVTQTPKHLITATGQRVTLRCSPRSGDLSVYWYQQSLDQGLQFLIQYYNGEERAKGNILERFSAQQFPDLHSELNLSSLELGDSALYFCASRVDRGQASNQPQHFGDGTRLSIL.

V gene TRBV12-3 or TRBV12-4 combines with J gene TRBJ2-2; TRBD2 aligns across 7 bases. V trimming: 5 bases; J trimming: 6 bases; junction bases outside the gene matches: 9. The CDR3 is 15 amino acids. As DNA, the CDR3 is TGTGCCAGCAGTCCCTGGGAGGGGATGGCCGGGGAGCTGTTTTTT. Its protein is CASSPWEGMAGELFF.

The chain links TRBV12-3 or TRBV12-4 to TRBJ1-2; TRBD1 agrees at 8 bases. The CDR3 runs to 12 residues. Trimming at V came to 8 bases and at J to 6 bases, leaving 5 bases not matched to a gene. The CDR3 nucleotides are TGTGCCAGCGGACCGACAGGGGATGGCTACACCTTC. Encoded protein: CASGPTGDGYTF.

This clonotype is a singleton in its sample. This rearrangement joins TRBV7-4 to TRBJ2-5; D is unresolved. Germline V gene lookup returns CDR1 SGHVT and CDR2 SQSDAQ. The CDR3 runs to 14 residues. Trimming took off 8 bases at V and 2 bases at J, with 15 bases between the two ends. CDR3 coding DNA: TGTGCCAGCTCCTCCGGACGGATGCAAGAGACCCAGTACTTC. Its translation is CASSSGRMQETQYF.

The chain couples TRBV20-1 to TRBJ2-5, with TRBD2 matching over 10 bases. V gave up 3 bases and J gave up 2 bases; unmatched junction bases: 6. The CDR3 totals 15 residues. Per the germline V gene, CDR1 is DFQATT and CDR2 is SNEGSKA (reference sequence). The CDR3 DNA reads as TGCAGTGCTAGTGGGACTAGCGAGTATCAAGAGACCCAGTACTTC. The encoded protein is CSASGTSEYQETQYF.

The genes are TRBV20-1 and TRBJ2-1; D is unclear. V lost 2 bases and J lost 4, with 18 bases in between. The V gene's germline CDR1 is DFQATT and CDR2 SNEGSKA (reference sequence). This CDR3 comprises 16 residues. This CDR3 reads CSARRMGLRIYNEQFF. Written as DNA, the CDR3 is TGCAGTGCTAGAAGAATGGGGTTACGAATATACAATGAGCAGTTCTTC.

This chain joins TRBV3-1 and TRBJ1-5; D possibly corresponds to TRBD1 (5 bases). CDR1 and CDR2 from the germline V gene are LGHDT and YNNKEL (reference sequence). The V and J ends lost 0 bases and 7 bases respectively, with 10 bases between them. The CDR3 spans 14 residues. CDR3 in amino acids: CASSQEPGPQPQHF. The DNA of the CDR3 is TGTGCCAGCAGCCAAGAACCAGGGCCCCAGCCCCAGCATTTT.

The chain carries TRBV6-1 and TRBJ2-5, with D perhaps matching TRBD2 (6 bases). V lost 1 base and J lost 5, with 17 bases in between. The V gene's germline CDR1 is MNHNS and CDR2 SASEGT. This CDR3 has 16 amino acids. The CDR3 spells CASSEGVADGWETQYF. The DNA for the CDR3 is TGTGCCAGCAGTGAAGGTGTAGCGGACGGCTGGGAGACCCAGTACTTC.

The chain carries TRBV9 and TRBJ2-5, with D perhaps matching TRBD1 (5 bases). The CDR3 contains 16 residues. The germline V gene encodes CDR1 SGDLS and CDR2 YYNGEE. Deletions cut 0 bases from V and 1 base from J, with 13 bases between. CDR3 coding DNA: TGTGCCAGCAGCGTAGGAGAGGTGGGGCCCCAAGAGACCCAGTACTTC. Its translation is CASSVGEVGPQETQYF.

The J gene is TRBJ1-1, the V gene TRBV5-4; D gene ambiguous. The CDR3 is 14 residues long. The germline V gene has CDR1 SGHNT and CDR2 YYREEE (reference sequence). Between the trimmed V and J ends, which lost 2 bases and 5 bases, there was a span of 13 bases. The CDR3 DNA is TGTGCCAGCAGCTTCAAGGGTAGGGTGACTGAAGCTTTCTTT. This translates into CASSFKGRVTEAFF.

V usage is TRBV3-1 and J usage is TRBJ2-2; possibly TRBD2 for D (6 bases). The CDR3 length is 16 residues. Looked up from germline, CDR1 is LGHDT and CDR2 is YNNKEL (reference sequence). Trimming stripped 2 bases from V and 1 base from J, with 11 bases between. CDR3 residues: CASSQTAGRNTGELFF. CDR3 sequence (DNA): TGTGCCAGCAGCCAAACGGCGGGACGGAACACCGGGGAGCTGTTTTTT.

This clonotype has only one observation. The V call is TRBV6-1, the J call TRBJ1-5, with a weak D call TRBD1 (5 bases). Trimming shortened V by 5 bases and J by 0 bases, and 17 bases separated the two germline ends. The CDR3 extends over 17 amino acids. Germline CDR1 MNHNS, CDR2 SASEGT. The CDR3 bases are TGTGCCAGCAGTCCATCTCGGACACAATATAGCAATCAGCCCCAGCATTTT. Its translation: CASSPSRTQYSNQPQHF.

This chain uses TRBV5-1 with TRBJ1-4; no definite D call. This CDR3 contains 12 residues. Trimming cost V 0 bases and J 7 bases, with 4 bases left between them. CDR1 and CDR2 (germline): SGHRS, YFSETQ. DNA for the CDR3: TGCGCCAGCAGCTTGGCAGTTGAAAAACTGTTTTTT. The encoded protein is CASSLAVEKLFF.